These 29 T cell receptor beta chains were sequenced from one sample in a study of blood T cell repertoires in COVID-19. Assay used: immunoSEQ multiplex PCR; TCRdb lists only in-frame clones, some missing. The data contain about 230,000 clones, approximately 90% of them singletons. The sample was peripheral blood. These receptors were taken from a man aged 25-45 years with COVID-19, enrolled during active disease.

The chain recombines TRBV5-6 with TRBJ1-5; D perhaps matches TRBD1 (6 bases). V was clipped by 4 bases and J by 2 bases, with 13 bases between them. The CDR3 has 15 residues. The germline gives CDR1 SGHDT, CDR2 YYEEEE. The CDR3 protein is CASSVQGRGNQPQHF. In DNA, the CDR3 is TGTGCCAGCAGCGTACAGGGAAGGGGCAATCAGCCCCAGCATTTT. Full variable domain (remainder filled in from reference TRBV5-6 and TRBJ1-5): DAGVTQSPTHLIKTRGQQVTLRCSPKSGHDTVSWYQQALGQGPQFIFQYYEEEERQRGNFPDRFSGHQFPNYSSELNVNALLLGDSALYLCASSVQGRGNQPQHFGDGTRLSIL.

This chain links TRBV27 with TRBJ1-2; D might be TRBD1 (6 bases). Germline CDR1 reads MNHEY; CDR2 reads SMNVEV (reference sequence). The V and J ends lost 3 bases and 5 bases respectively, with 22 bases between them. This CDR3 is built from 17 residues. In DNA form, the CDR3 reads TGTGCCAGCAGTTTGGGGACCAGGGCAGGGGCCCCGTATGGCTACACCTTC. This gives the protein CASSLGTRAGAPYGYTF.

CDR3 bases: TGTGCCAGCAGCTTAGGCGGGGCCCGAACCTATGGCTACACCTTC. It yields the protein CASSLGGARTYGYTF. The chain employs TRBV7-2 and TRBJ1-2; perhaps TRBD1 as D (5 bases). Trimming left V 1 base short and J 4 bases short, with 13 bases between. This CDR3 is built from 15 residues. Per the germline V gene, CDR1 is SGHTA and CDR2 is FQGNSA.

The chain carries TRBV10-3 and TRBJ1-3; TRBD1 is a possible D gene (5 bases). This CDR3 has 13 amino acids. Per the germline V gene, CDR1 is ENHRY and CDR2 is SYGVKD. Trimming took off 7 bases at V and 4 bases at J, with 11 bases between the two ends. The CDR3 nucleotides are TGTGCCATCATGGAGGGGCGCGGAAACACCATATATTTT. Translated: CAIMEGRGNTIYF.

The V gene is TRBV19, the J gene TRBJ1-4; 7 bases are a match to TRBD1. This CDR3 is built from 13 residues. V trimming: 5 bases; J trimming: 3 bases; junction bases outside the gene matches: 0. Germline V CDR1 and CDR2: LNHDA, SQIVND (reference sequence). The chain's CDR3 is CASSGQANEKLFF. CDR3 nucleotides: TGTGCCAGTAGTGGACAGGCTAATGAAAAACTGTTTTTT.

This chain joins TRBV18 and TRBJ2-2; 9 bases map to TRBD1. V lost 3 bases to trimming and J lost 3 bases; unmatched junction nucleotides: 8. CDR1 is KGHSH and CDR2 is LQKENI in the germline V gene. CDR3 length: 17 residues. Written as DNA, the CDR3 is TGTGCCAGCTCACCGTATCGGACAGGGGAGTACACCGGGGAGCTGTTTTTT. Translated: CASSPYRTGEYTGELFF.

The chain recombines TRBV28 with TRBJ2-7; maybe TRBD2 (6 bases). The ends were cut back, 3 bases at V and 3 bases at J, with 15 bases in the middle. From germline, CDR1 is MDHEN and CDR2 SYDVKM. The CDR3 is 15 residues long. The CDR3 coding sequence is TGTGCCAGCAGTTTTTGGTCGGGAGTCGTCTACGAGCAGTACTTC. It yields the protein CASSFWSGVVYEQYF.

This chain connects TRBV12-3 or TRBV12-4 to TRBJ2-5; weak D call: TRBD1 (5 bases). The CDR3 totals 13 residues. Deletions cut 2 bases from V and 5 bases from J, with 9 bases between. CDR3: CASSLRGSETQYF. The CDR3 DNA reads TGTGCCAGCAGTTTAAGGGGATCGGAGACCCAGTACTTC.

V usage is TRBV18 and J usage is TRBJ2-3; no definite D call. The CDR3 is made up of 16 amino acids. Trimming took off 6 bases at V and 2 bases at J, with 18 bases between the two ends. CDR1 is KGHSH and CDR2 is LQKENI in the germline V gene. The chain's CDR3 is CASSHRLAGATDTQYF. The CDR3 DNA reads as TGTGCCAGCTCGCACCGCTTAGCCGGTGCCACAGATACGCAGTATTTT.

The chain combines TRBV18 with TRBJ2-7, with D possibly being TRBD2 (7 bases). There are 15 residues in the CDR3. CDR1 and CDR2 from the germline V gene are KGHSH and LQKENI. The germline V and J ends were trimmed by 0 bases and 7 bases, with 16 bases remaining between them. CDR3 nucleotides: TGTGCCAGCTCACCACCGAAGGGGGGGCTAGGGGAGCAGTACTTC. As protein: CASSPPKGGLGEQYF.

The chain has TRBV30 and TRBJ2-1; tentatively, D is TRBD2 (6 bases). Trimming shortened V by 6 bases and J by 4 bases, and 7 bases separated the two germline ends. CDR3 length: 11 amino acids. Germline CDR1 and CDR2: GTSNPN and SVGIG (reference sequence). The CDR3 spells CACGGYNEQFF. CDR3 DNA sequence: TGTGCCTGCGGGGGTTACAATGAGCAGTTCTTC.

The rearrangement links TRBV9 to TRBJ1-2; 9 positions match TRBD1. CDR3 size: 16 residues. V was pared by 3 bases and J by 2 bases, with 8 bases of the junction left unmatched. From germline, CDR1 is SGDLS and CDR2 YYNGEE. The CDR3 here is CASSAPGTGFNYGYTF. The CDR3 nucleotides read TGTGCCAGCAGCGCCCCCGGGACAGGGTTCAACTATGGCTACACCTTC.

CDR3 sequence reads: CASSLSPYRDGYTF. DNA for the CDR3: TGTGCCAGCAGTTTAAGCCCCTACAGGGATGGCTACACCTTC. The chain has TRBV28 and TRBJ1-2, with D possibly being TRBD1 (6 bases). V shed 2 bases and J shed 6 bases, with 13 bases lying between them. Germline assignment: CDR1 MDHEN and CDR2 SYDVKM. The CDR3 has 14 amino acids.

J is TRBJ1-3 and V is TRBV9; D unresolved. The germline gives CDR1 SGDLS, CDR2 YYNGEE. The CDR3 loop spans 16 amino acids. The V end lost 4 bases, the J end lost 3 bases, and 17 bases lay between the germline ends. The CDR3 region is CASSPREGFYGNTIYF. The DNA of the CDR3 is TGTGCCAGCAGCCCTAGGGAGGGCTTCTATGGAAACACCATATATTTT. Filled out from reference TRBV9 and TRBJ1-3, the complete variable domain reads DSGVTQTPKHLITATGQRVTLRCSPRSGDLSVYWYQQSLDQGLQFLIQYYNGEERAKGNILERFSAQQFPDLHSELNLSSLELGDSALYFCASSPREGFYGNTIYFGEGSWLTVV.

V and J are TRBV7-2 and TRBJ2-1; 10 bases fit TRBD2. V was clipped by 1 base and J by 12 bases; unmatched bases: 6. The CDR3 consists of 14 residues. From germline, CDR1 is SGHTA and CDR2 FQGNSA. For the CDR3, the DNA is TGTGCCAGCAGCTTAGGGACTAGCGGCTCCGGGCAGTTCTTC. Protein sequence: CASSLGTSGSGQFF. Together with reference TRBV7-2 and TRBJ2-1, the CDR3 gives the full variable domain: GAGVSQSPSNKVTEKGKDVELRCDPISGHTALYWYRQSLGQGLEFLIYFQGNSAPDKSGLPSDRFSAERTGGSVSTLTIQRTQQEDSAVYLCASSLGTSGSGQFFGPGTRLTVL.

With regard to this clone: Relative to the germline gene, one junction end is altered; a read error may explain this. This sequence joins TRBV4-2 and TRBJ2-7; no firm D call. Looked up from germline, CDR1 is LGHNA and CDR2 is YNFKEQ. The CDR3 extends over 10 amino acids. The CDR3 reads CASTIEEQYF. The CDR3 nucleotides are TGCGCCAGCACGATAGAAGAGCAGTACTTC.

J is TRBJ1-2 and V is TRBV7-8, with D perhaps TRBD1 (5 bases). CDR1 is SGHVS and CDR2 is FQNEAQ in the germline V gene. CDR3 length equals 15 residues. The germline V and J ends were trimmed by 5 bases and 4 bases, with 17 bases remaining between them. CDR3 bases: TGTGCCAGCAGCCCACGTAACGGGGGGGTCTATGGCTACACCTTC. Protein: CASSPRNGGVYGYTF.

This clone was counted only a few times. V gene TRBV5-5 combines with J gene TRBJ2-7, with TRBD1 matching 10 bases. The CDR3 is 15 residues long. V was clipped by 0 bases and J by 3 bases; unmatched bases: 3. CDR1 is SGHKS, CDR2 YYEKEE, per germline (reference sequence). CDR3 sequence: CASSLETGGNYEQYF. CDR3 in DNA: TGTGCCAGCAGCTTGGAGACAGGGGGCAACTACGAGCAGTACTTC.

This chain links TRBV4-2 with TRBJ1-1, with D hard to call. V was pared by 0 bases and J by 4 bases, with 9 bases between. This CDR3 contains 14 residues. Germline V lookup: CDR1 LGHNA, CDR2 YNFKEQ. CDR3 nucleotide sequence: TGTGCCAGCAGCCAAGAGCCTTTGGCCACTGAAGCTTTCTTT. It is translated as CASSQEPLATEAFF.

V usage is TRBV10-3 and J usage is TRBJ2-1, with TRBD2 identical over 9 bases. From germline, CDR1 is ENHRY and CDR2 SYGVKD. V shed 3 bases and J 5 bases; nucleotides not matched to a gene: 8. CDR3 length equals 16 residues. The CDR3 nucleotides are TGTGCCATCAGTGATAGTCTAGCGGGGAGGAACAATGAGCAGTTCTTC. Translated: CAISDSLAGRNNEQFF.

This clone was seen only once. The chain uses TRBV18 and TRBJ2-7, with unresolved D. The CDR3 sequence is 14 residues long. With 3 bases removed from V and 7 bases from J, the gap between germline ends came to 16 bases. Germline V gene lookup returns CDR1 KGHSH and CDR2 LQKENI. CDR3 nucleotide sequence: TGTGCCAGCTCACCCGCCGCGAGGTCTGGAGAGCAGTACTTC. Amino acid sequence: CASSPAARSGEQYF.

The J gene is TRBJ1-1, the V gene TRBV11-2, with D possibly matching TRBD1 (5 bases). V lost 7 bases to trimming and J lost 3 bases, with 9 bases between them. The CDR3 consists of 12 residues. The germline V gene has CDR1 SGHAT and CDR2 FQNNGV. The DNA of the CDR3 is TGTGCCAGCACTACAGGCTACACTGAAGCTTTCTTT. This gives the protein CASTTGYTEAFF.

J is TRBJ2-7 and V is TRBV20-1; 10 bases line up with TRBD1. The germline V gene has CDR1 DFQATT and CDR2 SNEGSKA (reference sequence). CDR3 size: 18 residues. The V and J ends lost 3 bases and 7 bases, in that order; junction bases with no gene match: 21. CDR3 bases: TGCAGTGCTAGTCCGGGACAGGGGATAAGATACCCTTTGGGGGAGCAGTACTTC. Amino acids: CSASPGQGIRYPLGEQYF.

V is TRBV10-3 and J is TRBJ2-3; TRBD2 aligns across 14 bases. Germline V gene sequence: CDR1 ENHRY, CDR2 SYGVKD. After removal of 6 bases from V and 4 bases from J, the junction contained 15 bases not matched to a gene. This CDR3 contains 19 residues. CDR3 nucleotide sequence: TGTGCCATCAGCGGTCGCCACCTGGGACTAGCGGGAGACGCAGATACGCAGTATTTT. This gives the protein CAISGRHLGLAGDADTQYF.

This clone was detected only once. The CDR3 loop is CASSHPGQESYEQYF. CDR3 coding DNA: TGTGCCAGCAGTCACCCGGGACAGGAATCCTACGAGCAGTACTTC. This chain joins TRBV7-6 and TRBJ2-7, with TRBD1 matching over 8 bases. Germline CDR1 is SGHVS and CDR2 is FNYEAQ. The CDR3 is 15 amino acids. V trimming: 6 bases; J trimming: 1 base; junction bases outside the gene matches: 8.

The DNA of the CDR3 is TGTGCCAGCAGCTTGGGTAGTACGCAGTATTTT. It specifies CASSLGSTQYF. The chain is built from TRBV5-6 and TRBJ2-3; D is uncertain. The CDR3 totals 11 residues. The V gene lost 0 bases and the J gene lost 8 bases, with 4 bases spanning the gap. Germline V gene data show CDR1 as SGHDT and CDR2 as YYEEEE.

The chain combines TRBV5-5 with TRBJ1-6, with D possibly being TRBD1 (5 bases). The CDR3 is 14 amino acids. Germline V gene lookup returns CDR1 SGHKS and CDR2 YYEKEE (reference sequence). V lost 6 bases to trimming and J lost 10 bases, with 17 bases between them. CDR3 sequence (DNA): TGTGCCAGCATCCTCGGTAGGGGAGGGTCACCCCTCCACTTT. Translated, it gives CASILGRGGSPLHF.

The chain combines TRBV7-2 with TRBJ2-3, with D unclear. This CDR3 is 13 amino acids long. Trimming left V 3 bases short and J 4 bases short, with 8 bases between. CDR1 is SGHTA, CDR2 FQGNSA, per germline. DNA of the CDR3: TGTGCCAGCAGCTTCTATCTTTCAGATACGCAGTATTTT. Translated, it gives CASSFYLSDTQYF.

V is TRBV6-1 and J is TRBJ1-3, with D hard to call. The CDR3 is made up of 15 amino acids. Per germline, CDR1 MNHNS and CDR2 SASEGT. V lost 0 bases, J lost 2 bases, and 8 bases lay in between. CDR3 nucleotides: TGTGCCAGCAGTGAAGCACCGGGGACTGGAAACACCATATATTTT. Its protein is CASSEAPGTGNTIYF.